This entry lists 3 T cell receptor beta chains sequenced from one sample in a study of blood T cell repertoires in COVID-19. Measured with immunoSEQ multiplex PCR; TCRdb has only the in-frame clones, and not every one. Among around 250,000 clones, roughly 84% were seen once, and the ten largest hold about 1.6%. Sequencing input: peripheral blood. The receptors derive from a woman in her 40s who had recovered from COVID-19.

CDR3 protein: CATSRLGAGSETQYF. The CDR3 DNA follows: TGTGCCACCAGCAGATTGGGGGCGGGTTCGGAGACCCAGTACTTC. V usage is TRBV15 and J usage is TRBJ2-5; weak D call: TRBD1 (6 bases). The CDR3 is 15 residues long. The V end lost 2 bases, the J end lost 5 bases, and 15 bases lay between the germline ends. The germline gives CDR1 LNHNV, CDR2 YYDKDF (reference sequence).

The chain carries TRBV7-6 and TRBJ2-3; TRBD2 might be the D (6 bases). CDR3 size: 17 residues. The germline V and J ends were trimmed by 2 bases and 5 bases, with 20 bases remaining between them. Germline V lookup: CDR1 SGHVS, CDR2 FNYEAQ. The CDR3 nucleotides are TGTGCCAGCAGCTTAAGATTCTGGGGGACCGGGGGAGATACGCAGTATTTT. Translating gives CASSLRFWGTGGDTQYF.

The rearrangement links TRBV11-3 to TRBJ1-1; unclear D gene. V was trimmed by 6 bases and J by 5 bases, leaving 16 bases between them. The CDR3 loop spans 14 amino acids. CDR1 is SGHNT and CDR2 is YENEEA in the germline V gene. This CDR3 is CASRAGVQPTEAFF. The CDR3 nucleotides read TGTGCCAGCAGGGCCGGGGTGCAGCCGACTGAAGCTTTCTTT. Filled out from reference TRBV11-3 and TRBJ1-1, the complete variable domain reads EAGVVQSPRYKIIEKKQPVAFWCNPISGHNTLYWYLQNLGQGPELLIRYENEEAVDDSQLPKDRFSAERLKGVDSTLKIQPAELGDSAVYLCASRAGVQPTEAFFGQGTRLTVV.